The TCR beta chain described here comes from a study of beta chain features in type 1 diabetes. Study-level points and caveats: The naive, central memory and Treg TCRB repertoires looked more alike in patients than they did in healthy donors.

Every donor provided one heparinised blood draw, which averaged roughly 120 mL. This CDR3 is built from 15 residues. The V segment lost 5 bases and the J segment 1 base; nucleotides outside the gene matches: 5. Per the germline V gene, CDR1 is SGHTA and CDR2 is FQGTGA. This clone was detected a few times. Antigen specificity is unknown. The investigators reverse transcribed all of the isolated RNA, so they sequenced expressed TCRB transcripts. The method was immunoSEQ multiplex PCR; TCRdb's version includes in-frame clones alone and lacks a portion of them. Among 430,000 or so clones listed, about an eighth were seen once.

The sample consisted of naive CD4+ T cells from blood. This receptor was taken from a woman under 30 in good health. The chain employs TRBV7-3 and TRBJ2-3, with 8 bases aligning to TRBD2. The CDR3 here is CASSRAGDGTDTQYF. The CDR3, as DNA: TGTGCCAGCAGCCGAGCGGGAGACGGCACAGATACGCAGTATTTT.